This paragraph covers one T cell receptor (beta chain) sequence. What it recognizes is unknown. Sequenced by immunoSEQ multiplex PCR; TCRdb stores in-frame clones only, minus some. The sample includes around 41,000 clones, more than 70% of them seen just once. This sample was taken from a study of T cells in localized non-small cell lung cancer. Findings and caveats of the study: Uninvolved adjacent lung had higher T cell clonality than tumor and all other tissues. There were a median roughly 59 of the top 100 tumor clones appearing in adjacent lung. Higher T cell density in the blood was associated with longer overall survival, whereas higher adjacent-lung clonality associated with shorter survival.

The length of the CDR3 is 14 residues. V was shortened by 4 bases and J by 4 bases, with 10 bases between the two germline ends. CDR1 and CDR2 (germline): SGHTA, FQGTGA. This TCR came from a female donor over 55 with stage I squamous cell lung carcinoma. The genes are TRBV7-3 and TRBJ2-2; a weak D match, TRBD2 (5 bases). Source: peripheral blood, taken before any cancer treatment. The CDR3 spells CASSYIATTGELFF. In DNA form, the CDR3 reads TGTGCCAGCAGCTACATAGCGACCACCGGGGAGCTGTTTTTT.